This T cell receptor (beta chain) was found in a study of technical replicates of blood from a handful of donors. Trimming cost V 3 bases and J 2 bases; bases outside gene matches: 6. The germline V gene has CDR1 MDHEN and CDR2 SYDVKM. This CDR3 is built from 15 residues. TCRdb's table, derived via immunoSEQ multiplex PCR, lists solely in-frame clones and lacks some. The sample consists of 50,000 to 65,000 clones, about 91% of them appearing once. The TCR was taken from a human donor in good health. Some clones in this sample may be carry-over from other donors' samples. The chain is built from TRBV28 and TRBJ1-2, with 7 bases that match TRBD1. Sample: PBMCs. The CDR3 nucleotides read TGTGCCAGCAGTTTGGGACAGACAGTCAACTATGGCTACACCTTC. Translating it yields CASSLGQTVNYGYTF.